Listed below are T cell receptor beta chains from one sample, sequenced in a study of T cells in Graves' hyperthyroidism and ophthalmopathy. TCRdb itself ran the multiplex PCR reads through MiXCR, one entry per CDR3 protein. Of approximately 360,000 distinct CDR3 sequences listed, roughly 25% are singletons. The source material was blood. All receptors come from a man aged 50 or older with Graves' hyperthyroidism. CDR3s include the opening cysteine and the closing phenylalanine or tryptophan. The D gene is left open where the match is weak.

D gene | V gene | CDR3 protein
NA | TRBV5-1 | CASSLATALNTEAFF
NA | TRBV7-9 | CASSTIGTRYEQYF
NA | TRBV6-2/TRBV6-3 | CASTEAPLDTQYF
NA | TRBV29-1 | CSAWTRQETQYF
NA | TRBV27 | CASSLGGLVGASPLHF
TRBD2 | TRBV19 | CASSKLAGGSYNEQFF
NA | TRBV20-1 | CSAREGGGREKLFF
NA | TRBV3-1 | CASSPGEGAAYNEQFF
NA | TRBV7-6 | CASSLRGAYEQFF
TRBD2 | TRBV6-9 | CASSVLLAPSTDTQYF
NA | TRBV3-1 | CASSHGFGELFF
NA | TRBV28 | CASWTGNQPQHF
NA | TRBV3-1 | CASNPGVGNEQYF
NA | TRBV6-5 | CASSYGSTTDTQYF
TRBD2 | TRBV7-9 | CASSGGGGRHNEQFF
NA | TRBV7-2 | CASSPAVGLEQYF
NA | TRBV6-1 | CASKVALGVAETQYF
NA | TRBV11-2 | CASSLEGRGTQYF
TRBD1 | TRBV7-3 | CASSLTSGGEQYF
NA | TRBV19 | CASSIVGGPVGAFF
TRBD1 | TRBV2 | CASEGAWSTEAFF
NA | TRBV5-5 | CASSLEDRTYEQYF
TRBD2 | TRBV20-1 | CSARVATSGNFDEQFF
NA | TRBV19 | CASSIKAARIGYGYTF
NA | TRBV14 | CASSQVLPGTGELFF
NA | TRBV7-3 | CASSPGPVRSSYNEQFF
NA | TRBV19 | CASSIWGDEQYF
TRBD2 | TRBV27 | CARGLADEQYF
NA | TRBV24-1 | CATSDAISGLETQYF
NA | TRBV5-1 | CASSLEVAGDSGELFF